A selection of T cell receptor beta chains follows, all from one sample in a study of blood T cell repertoires in COVID-19. This table comes from immunoSEQ multiplex PCR, and its TCRdb copy is limited to in-frame clones, with some not included. The data contain 310,000 or so clones, 85% to 90% of them singletons. The sequenced material came from PBMCs or T cells enriched from blood (not recorded which). The origin of the receptors is a young woman with acute COVID-19. Both conserved end residues are part of each CDR3. Fields, in order: V gene, clone size, J gene, CDR3 protein. Not every row has a clone size; where given, it reads once, few, many or a size class.

TRBV7-2	.	TRBJ2-2	CASSRGLAGGRTGELFF
TRBV4-2	.	TRBJ2-5	CASSDKQGQETQYF
TRBV5-3	.	TRBJ2-1	CARSGGSGRDGDEQFF
TRBV5-1	.	TRBJ2-1	CASSNRLAGYNEQFF
TRBV3-1/TRBV3-2	.	TRBJ2-1	CASSRYNEQFF
TRBV21-1	.	TRBJ1-2	CASSGAGTFNYGYTF
TRBV15	.	TRBJ2-3	CATSRDGGRGSTDTQYF
TRBV2	.	TRBJ2-7	CASSASQTGPVEQYF
TRBV4-1	.	TRBJ2-1	CASSQTGQGAGDEQFF
TRBV7-3	few	TRBJ2-1	CASSPGTENNEQFF
TRBV30	few	TRBJ2-2	CAWDRAKRAGELFF
TRBV18	.	TRBJ2-1	CASSLGTGEQFF
TRBV6-5	once	TRBJ2-7	CASSSTGTGVYEQYF
TRBV3-1/TRBV3-2	.	TRBJ2-3	CASSLEREAHTDTQYF
TRBV18	few	TRBJ1-4	CASSPRDRANEKLFF
TRBV19	.	TRBJ1-2	CASSRKDRVGYTF
TRBV9	few	TRBJ1-2	CASSSERGMYGYTF
TRBV30	.	TRBJ2-1	CAWSVLGLAGGWNEQFF